The source of this T cell receptor beta chain is a study of cytomegalovirus exposure and HLA in healthy donors. About this clone itself: Its specificity is not known.

Vbeta (60) and Jbeta (13) primers were used in the PCR. Here immunoSEQ multiplex PCR was the method, and the copy in TCRdb shows in-frame clones only, minus some. The sample carries 50,000 to 65,000 clones, around 75% recorded once. Trimming shortened V by 5 bases and J by 0 bases, and 8 bases separated the two germline ends. CDR3 size: 14 residues. Germline loops: CDR1 SGDLS, CDR2 YYNGEE. Study conclusions and caveats: Excluded: some indistinguishable V segments such as TRBV6-2 and TRBV6-3. Within a later analysis, the majority of CMV-associated TCR beta chains appeared HLA-restricted. CMV antigen specificity of a few CMV-associated chains was confirmed in vitro.

The sequencing input was PBMCs. The J gene is TRBJ2-2, the V gene TRBV9; a possible D gene is TRBD1 (6 bases). This receptor was taken from a man aged 50-59 years in good health and CMV-seropositive. The DNA for the CDR3 is TGTGCCAGCAGGAGACAGGCGAACACCGGGGAGCTGTTTTTT. It codes for CASRRQANTGELFF.